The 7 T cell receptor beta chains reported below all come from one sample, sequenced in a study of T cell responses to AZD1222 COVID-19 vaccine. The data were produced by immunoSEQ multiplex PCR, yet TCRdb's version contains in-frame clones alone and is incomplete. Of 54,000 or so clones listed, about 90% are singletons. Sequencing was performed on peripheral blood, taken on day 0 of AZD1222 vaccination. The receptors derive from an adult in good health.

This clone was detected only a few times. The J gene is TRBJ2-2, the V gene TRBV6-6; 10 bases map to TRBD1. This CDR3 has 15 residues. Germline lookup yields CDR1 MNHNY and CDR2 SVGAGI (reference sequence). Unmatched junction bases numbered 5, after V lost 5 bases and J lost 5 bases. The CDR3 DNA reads TGTGCCAGCAGTCCCCGGACAGGGGGGACCGGGGAGCTGTTTTTT. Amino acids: CASSPRTGGTGELFF.

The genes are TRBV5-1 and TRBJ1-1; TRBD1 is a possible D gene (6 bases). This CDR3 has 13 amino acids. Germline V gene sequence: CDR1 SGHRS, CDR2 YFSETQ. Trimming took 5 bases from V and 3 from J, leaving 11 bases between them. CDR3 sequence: CASRRGLDTEAFF. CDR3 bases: TGCGCCAGCAGGCGGGGGCTTGACACTGAAGCTTTCTTT.

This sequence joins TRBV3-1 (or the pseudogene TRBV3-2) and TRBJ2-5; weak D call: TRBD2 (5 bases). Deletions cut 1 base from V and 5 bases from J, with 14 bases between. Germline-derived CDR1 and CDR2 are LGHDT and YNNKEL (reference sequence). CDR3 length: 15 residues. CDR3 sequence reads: CASSQARRTGETQYF. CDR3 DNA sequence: TGTGCCAGCAGCCAAGCCAGGAGGACGGGTGAGACCCAGTACTTC.

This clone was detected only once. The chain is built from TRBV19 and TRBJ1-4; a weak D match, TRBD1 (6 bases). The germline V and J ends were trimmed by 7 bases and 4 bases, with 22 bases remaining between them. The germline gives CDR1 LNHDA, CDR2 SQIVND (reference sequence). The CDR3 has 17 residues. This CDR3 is CASKSGGAPSDNEKLFF. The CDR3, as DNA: TGTGCCAGTAAATCGGGGGGCGCACCTTCGGATAATGAAAAACTGTTTTTT.

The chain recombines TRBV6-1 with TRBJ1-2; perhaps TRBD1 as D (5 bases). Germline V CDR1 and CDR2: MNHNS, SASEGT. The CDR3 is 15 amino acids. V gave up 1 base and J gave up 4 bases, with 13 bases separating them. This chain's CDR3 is CASSEEQGRGYGYTF. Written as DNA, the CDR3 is TGTGCCAGCAGTGAAGAGCAGGGAAGGGGCTATGGCTACACCTTC.

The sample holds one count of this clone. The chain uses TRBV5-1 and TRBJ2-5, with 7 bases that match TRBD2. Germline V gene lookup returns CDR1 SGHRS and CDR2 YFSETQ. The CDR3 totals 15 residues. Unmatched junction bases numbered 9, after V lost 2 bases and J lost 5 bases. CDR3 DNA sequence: TGCGCCAGCAGCTTCTTACGCGGGAGCGGTGAGACCCAGTACTTC. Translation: CASSFLRGSGETQYF.

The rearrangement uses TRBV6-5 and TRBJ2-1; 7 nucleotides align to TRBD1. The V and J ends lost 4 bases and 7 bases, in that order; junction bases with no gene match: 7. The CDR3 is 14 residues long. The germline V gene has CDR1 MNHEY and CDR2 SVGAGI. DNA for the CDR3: TGTGCCAGCAGTTCGCCCGGGACAGAAAATGAGCAGTTCTTC. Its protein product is CASSSPGTENEQFF.